The 5 T cell receptor beta chains in this list originate from one sample, sequenced in a study of blood T cells in healthy people across ages (dated by TCRdb to the mid-2010s). Libraries were constructed by 5' RACE. TCRdb lists the instrument as Illumina HiSeq 2500. A second PCR of about 7 to 12 cycles was run with a J-beta primer mix and a sample-barcoded 5' primer. Using fastp trimming at Q25 and MiXCR clonotype assembly, TCRdb reanalyzed the public sequencing data and kept in-frame beta chains. Rows with one shared CDR3 protein collapse into an entry with the most common genes and DNA. Here the sample has roughly 650,000 distinct CDR3 sequences; 32% occur a single time. The ten largest clonotypes hold about 16% of the sample. Sequenced sample: blood. The origin of the receptors is a woman aged 80 or older in good health. Donor details come from another sample of the same person, matched by shared clones.

With regard to this clonotype: A much larger clonotype is one base distant, so this may be a read error. J is TRBJ2-4 and V is TRBV6-2 or TRBV6-3; D may be TRBD2 (5 bases). Germline-derived CDR1 and CDR2 are MNHEY and SVGEGT. This CDR3 is 16 amino acids long. The CDR3 protein is CTSSYGGFLAKNIQYF. The CDR3 nucleotides are TGTACCAGCAGTTACGGAGGTTTCCTAGCCAAAAACATTCAGTACTTC.

In this sample, this clonotype turned up many times. The rearrangement uses TRBV29-1 and TRBJ1-5; 7 bases match TRBD1. CDR1 is SQVTM, CDR2 ANQGSEA, per germline. V shed 6 bases and J 4 bases; nucleotides not matched to a gene: 6. This CDR3 spans 13 amino acids. The CDR3 spells CSVGTGVNQPQHF. The CDR3 nucleotides read TGCAGCGTCGGAACAGGGGTTAATCAGCCCCAGCATTTT. The complete variable domain, with remaining parts taken from reference TRBV29-1 and TRBJ1-5, reads SAVISQKPSRDICQRGTSLTIQCQVDSQVTMMFWYRQQPGQSLTLIATANQGSEATYESGFVIDKFPISRPNLTFSTLTVSNMSPEDSSIYLCSVGTGVNQPQHFGDGTRLSIL.

This clonotype was found many times. The chain recombines TRBV20-1 with TRBJ2-1; the D is unclear. The V gene lost 0 bases and the J gene lost 2 bases, with 11 bases spanning the gap. The CDR3 has 15 residues. The germline V gene has CDR1 DFQATT and CDR2 SNEGSKA (reference sequence). The CDR3 DNA sequence: TGCAGTGCTAGAGATCCTCGAGTTCCCTACAATGAGCAGTTCTTC. This sequence encodes CSARDPRVPYNEQFF.

In its sample, this clonotype was seen many times. The V gene is TRBV7-9, the J gene TRBJ2-1, with 7 bases aligning to TRBD1. V was clipped by 7 bases and J by 1 base; unmatched bases: 10. Germline CDR1 and CDR2: SEHNR and FQNEAQ (reference sequence). The CDR3 spans 16 residues. The chain's CDR3 is CASIVPGGRSYNEQFF. For the CDR3, the DNA is TGTGCCAGCATCGTCCCAGGGGGACGGTCCTACAATGAGCAGTTCTTC. Complete variable domain (other parts from reference TRBV7-9 and TRBJ2-1): DTGVSQNPRHKITKRGQNVTFRCDPISEHNRLYWYRQTLGQGPEFLTYFQNEAQLEKSRLLSDRFSAERPKGSFSTLEIQRTEQGDSAMYLCASIVPGGRSYNEQFFGPGTRLTVL.

The V call is TRBV29-1, the J call TRBJ1-2; weak D call: TRBD1 (5 bases). V was shortened by 5 bases and J by 5 bases, with 15 bases between the two germline ends. The CDR3 extends over 13 amino acids. Germline loops: CDR1 SQVTM, CDR2 ANQGSEA. CDR3 sequence (DNA): TGCAGCGTTACCAACGGGGGGGAGTATGGCTACACCTTC. Translating gives CSVTNGGEYGYTF.